The clone carrying this T cell receptor (beta chain) was observed at least ten times. Its antigen is undetermined. These data originate in a study of human T cells and chemical hapten exposure. General observations from the study: With patch test score, the counts of PT1 expanded TCRs showed a positive correlation.

The CDR3 extends over 15 amino acids. Trimming removed 2 bases from V and 0 bases from J, with 10 bases in between. The authors' processing: Ranging from about 20,000 to 690,600, TCR counts per sample had a median value of 95,638. Each CDR3 protein gets one entry after TCRdb re-called the RACE reads with MiXCR. Clone size and V and J calls follow TCRdb, not the original study. The repertoire holds 50,000 to 80,000 distinct CDR3 sequences, with 9.5% to 11% as singletons. The time point here: patch test 3, about 24 weeks after DPC sensitization. Described treatment: therapeutic diphenylcyclopropenone sensitization with weekly scalp DPC.

Sequenced material: whole blood, taken in connection with sensitization to the hapten diphenylcyclopropenone (DPC). This chain joins TRBV12-3 or TRBV12-4 and TRBJ1-2; a possible D gene is TRBD1 (6 bases). The clonotype originates from a woman between 25 and 40 years old with alopecia areata. Some clones in this sample may be carry-over from other donors' samples. The CDR3 nucleotides are TGTGCCAGCAGTTTATTGGGACACTCTAACTATGGCTACACCTTC. Translated, it gives CASSLLGHSNYGYTF.